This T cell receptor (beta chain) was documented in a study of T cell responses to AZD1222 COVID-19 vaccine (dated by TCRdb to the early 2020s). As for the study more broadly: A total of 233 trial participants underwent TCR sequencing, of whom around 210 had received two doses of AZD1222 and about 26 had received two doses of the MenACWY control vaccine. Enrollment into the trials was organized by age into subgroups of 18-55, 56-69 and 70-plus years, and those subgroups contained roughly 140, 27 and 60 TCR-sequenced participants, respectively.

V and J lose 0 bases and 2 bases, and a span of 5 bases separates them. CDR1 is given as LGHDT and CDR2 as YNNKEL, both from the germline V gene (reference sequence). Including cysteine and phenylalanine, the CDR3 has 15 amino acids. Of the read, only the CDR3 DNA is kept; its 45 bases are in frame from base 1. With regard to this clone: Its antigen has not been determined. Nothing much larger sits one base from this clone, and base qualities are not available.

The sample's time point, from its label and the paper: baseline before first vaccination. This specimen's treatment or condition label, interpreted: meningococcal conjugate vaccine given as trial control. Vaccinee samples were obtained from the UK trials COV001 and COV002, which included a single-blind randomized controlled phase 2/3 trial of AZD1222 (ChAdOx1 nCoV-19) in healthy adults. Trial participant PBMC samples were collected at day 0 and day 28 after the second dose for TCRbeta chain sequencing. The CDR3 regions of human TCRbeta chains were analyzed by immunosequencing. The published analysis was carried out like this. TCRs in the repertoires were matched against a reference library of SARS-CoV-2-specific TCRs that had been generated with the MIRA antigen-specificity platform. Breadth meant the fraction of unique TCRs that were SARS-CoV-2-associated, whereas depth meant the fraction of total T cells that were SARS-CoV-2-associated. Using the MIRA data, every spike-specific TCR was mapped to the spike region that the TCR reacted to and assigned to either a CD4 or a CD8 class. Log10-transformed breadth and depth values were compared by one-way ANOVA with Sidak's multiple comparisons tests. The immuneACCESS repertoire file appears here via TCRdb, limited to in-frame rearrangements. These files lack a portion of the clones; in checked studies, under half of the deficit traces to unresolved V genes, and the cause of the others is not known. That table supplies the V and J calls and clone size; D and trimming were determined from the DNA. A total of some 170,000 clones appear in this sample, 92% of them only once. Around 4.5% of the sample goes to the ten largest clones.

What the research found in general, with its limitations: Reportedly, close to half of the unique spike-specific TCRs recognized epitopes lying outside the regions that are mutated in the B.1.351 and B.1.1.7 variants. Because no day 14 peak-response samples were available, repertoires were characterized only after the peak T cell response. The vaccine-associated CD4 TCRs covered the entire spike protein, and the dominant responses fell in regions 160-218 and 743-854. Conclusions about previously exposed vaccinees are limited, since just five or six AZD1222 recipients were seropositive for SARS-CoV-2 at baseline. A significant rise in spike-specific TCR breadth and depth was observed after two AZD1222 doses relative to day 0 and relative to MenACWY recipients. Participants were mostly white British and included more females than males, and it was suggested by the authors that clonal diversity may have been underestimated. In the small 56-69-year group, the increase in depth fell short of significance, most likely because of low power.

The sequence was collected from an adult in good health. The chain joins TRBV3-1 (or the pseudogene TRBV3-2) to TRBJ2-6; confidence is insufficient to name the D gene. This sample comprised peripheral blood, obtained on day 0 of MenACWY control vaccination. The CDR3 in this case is CASSQDAAGANVLTF. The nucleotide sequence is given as TGTGCCAGCAGCCAAGATGCCGCTGGGGCCAACGTCCTGACTTTC.